Presented here are 17 T cell receptor beta chains from one specimen sequenced in a study of blood T cells in healthy people across ages. PCR was performed a second time for 7 to 11 cycles using a sample-barcoded 5' primer and a J-beta primer mix. TCRdb redid the calling of the 5' RACE reads with MiXCR, one entry per CDR3 protein. The data hold 600,000 or so distinct CDR3 sequences, with roughly 31% observed a single time. The sample was blood. The receptors come from a woman aged 80 or over in good health.

This clonotype showed up many times. This chain's CDR3 is CASSLELGEQYF. In DNA form, the CDR3 reads TGTGCCAGCAGCTTAGAACTTGGCGAGCAGTACTTC. The J gene is TRBJ2-5, the V gene TRBV7-9, with no clear D. The DNA end favors TRBJ2-7, so the J call may be wrong. Germline CDR1 SEHNR, CDR2 FQNEAQ (reference sequence). The CDR3 has 12 residues.

Remarks on this clonotype: One end of the junction does not line up with germline, which may come from a read error. The chain employs TRBV7-2 and TRBJ2-7; D may be TRBD1 or TRBD2 (5 bases each). Germline loops: CDR1 SGHTA, CDR2 FQGNSA. This CDR3 has 15 amino acids. CDR3 amino acids: CACSLARVDTYEQYF. The DNA of the CDR3 is TGTGCCTGCAGCTTGGCGCGGGTGGACACCTACGAGCAGTACTTC.

The V call is TRBV5-1, the J call TRBJ1-2, with TRBD1 identical over 9 bases. Trimming cost V 4 bases and J 5 bases; bases outside gene matches: 18. CDR1 is SGHRS, CDR2 YFSETQ, per germline. The CDR3 loop spans 18 amino acids. Here the CDR3 reads CASSAGDRGVPSPYGYTF. The CDR3 nucleotides read TGCGCCAGCAGCGCGGGCGACAGGGGGGTGCCTTCACCTTATGGCTACACCTTC.

This clonotype was observed many times. The J gene is TRBJ2-1, the V gene TRBV11-2; TRBD1 is a possible D gene (5 bases). Germline CDR1 reads SGHAT; CDR2 reads FQNNGV. CDR3 size: 16 residues. Trimming removed 1 base at V and 0 bases at J, with 10 bases between. The CDR3 nucleotides are TGTGCCAGCAGCTTAGTGGGGCCGAGCTCCTACAATGAGCAGTTCTTC. Protein product: CASSLVGPSSYNEQFF.

In this sample, this clonotype turned up many times. The genes are TRBV5-1 and TRBJ1-2; D is ambiguous. CDR1 is SGHRS and CDR2 is YFSETQ in the germline V gene. This CDR3 is 13 amino acids long. Trimming stripped 3 bases from V and 4 bases from J, with 10 bases between. The CDR3 is CASSSDGSYGYTF. CDR3 in DNA: TGCGCCAGCAGCTCTGACGGAAGCTATGGCTACACCTTC. Based on the CDR3 plus reference TRBV5-1 and TRBJ1-2, the full variable domain is KAGVTQTPRYLIKTRGQQVTLSCSPISGHRSVSWYQQTPGQGLQFLFEYFSETQRNKGNFPGRFSGRQFSNSRSEMNVSTLELGDSALYLCASSSDGSYGYTFGSGTRLTVV.

This clonotype has ten or more counts. In DNA, the CDR3 is TGCAGTGCGAAGGACAGGAGACCCTACGAGCAGTACTTC. It encodes CSAKDRRPYEQYF. The chain combines TRBV20-1 with TRBJ2-7; 7 bases align to TRBD1. Trimming removed 6 bases from V and 2 bases from J; junction bases left unmatched: 7. Germline loops: CDR1 DFQATT, CDR2 SNEGSKA (reference sequence). The CDR3 covers 13 residues.

In its sample, this clonotype was seen many times. The rearrangement joins TRBV6-2 or TRBV6-3 to TRBJ2-7; 7 nucleotides align to TRBD1. Germline V gives CDR1 MNHEY, CDR2 SVGEGT. V gave up 6 bases and J gave up 2 bases; unmatched junction bases: 7. The CDR3 runs to 14 residues. In DNA, the CDR3 is TGTGCCAGCAGGCTTGATGGGACAGCCTACGAGCAGTACTTC. Its protein product is CASRLDGTAYEQYF.

The chain employs TRBV3-1 and TRBJ1-4; 9 positions match TRBD1. Germline lookup yields CDR1 LGHDT and CDR2 YNNKEL (reference sequence). V dropped 4 bases and J dropped 8; count of bases not matched to a gene: 5. The CDR3 runs 14 residues. The CDR3 nucleotides are TGTGCCAGCAGCCCACAGGGGGCGCGGGAAAAACTGTTTTTT. This sequence encodes CASSPQGAREKLFF.

The V call is TRBV30, the J call TRBJ2-3; 10 bases agree with TRBD2. This CDR3 is built from 16 residues. Germline V lookup: CDR1 GTSNPN, CDR2 SVGIG (reference sequence). V shed 2 bases and J 1 base; nucleotides not matched to a gene: 6. CDR3 amino acids: CAWSRLAGARTDTQYF. CDR3 DNA: TGTGCCTGGAGTAGGCTAGCGGGGGCCCGCACAGATACGCAGTATTTT. The entire variable domain, with the rest obtained from reference TRBV30 and TRBJ2-3, is as follows: SQTIHQWPATLVQPVGSPLSLECTVEGTSNPNLYWYRQAAGRGLQLLFYSVGIGQISSEVPQNLSASRPQDRQFILSSKKLLLSDSGFYLCAWSRLAGARTDTQYFGPGTRLTVL.

This clonotype appeared once. This may be a read error, as it is one base from a much larger clone. V gene TRBV19 combines with J gene TRBJ2-7; 10 nucleotides agree with TRBD2. Trimming at V came to 4 bases and at J to 7 bases, leaving 22 bases not matched to a gene. This CDR3 has 19 residues. In germline, CDR1 is LNHDA, CDR2 SQIVND (reference sequence). The CDR3 coding sequence is TGTGCCAGTAGTAGTCTAGCGGGGGTTCCCTCGAGCTCCTACAATGAGCAGTACTTC. It codes for CASSSLAGVPSSSYNEQYF.

The V gene is TRBV7-8, the J gene TRBJ2-3; 8 bases are a match to TRBD1. V gave up 5 bases and J gave up 4 bases; unmatched junction bases: 11. In germline, CDR1 is SGHVS, CDR2 FQNEAQ. The CDR3 consists of 16 residues. CDR3 region: CASSPNGRGQADTQYF. In DNA form, the CDR3 reads TGTGCCAGCAGCCCGAACGGCAGGGGGCAAGCAGATACGCAGTATTTT.

This chain joins TRBV27 and TRBJ2-1; 9 bases fit TRBD2. Unmatched junction bases numbered 10, after V lost 3 bases and J lost 7 bases. CDR1 is MNHEY and CDR2 is SMNVEV in the germline V gene (reference sequence). The CDR3 extends over 16 amino acids. The CDR3, as DNA: TGTGCCAGCAGTTTTTCCCGCGGGGGGGGAGGGAATGAGCAGTTCTTC. As protein: CASSFSRGGGGNEQFF.

This clonotype was seen ten or more times. The chain joins TRBV7-2 to TRBJ2-2, with D maybe TRBD1 (6 bases). Trimming pared 3 bases from V and 3 bases from J, leaving 8 bases between. Germline CDR1 is SGHTA and CDR2 is FQGNSA. The CDR3 has 14 residues. The CDR3 loop reads CASSLGHYTGELFF. Written as DNA, the CDR3 is TGTGCCAGCAGCTTGGGACATTACACCGGGGAGCTGTTTTTT.

About this clonotype itself: A clone one base away is much larger, so this may be a read error. This chain uses TRBV29-1 with TRBJ2-1; D is uncertain. Trimming cost V 4 bases and J 13 bases, with 17 bases left between them. CDR1 and CDR2 (germline): SQVTM, ANQGSEA. This CDR3 has 12 amino acids. CDR3 in amino acids: CSVVRVTETQFF. Here the CDR3 DNA reads TGCAGCGTTGTAAGGGTAACAGAGACCCAGTTCTTC.

In this sample, this clonotype turned up a few times. The J gene is TRBJ1-4, the V gene TRBV12-3 or TRBV12-4; the match to TRBD1 covers 7 bases. The CDR3 spans 14 residues. Trimming removed 5 bases from V and 7 bases from J; junction bases left unmatched: 7. The CDR3 coding sequence is TGTGCCAGCAGTACAGGGGCCGGAGGTGAAAAACTGTTTTTT. Translating it yields CASSTGAGGEKLFF.

In this sample, this clonotype turned up a few times. This chain links TRBV30 with TRBJ1-1; D remains unclear. The germline CDR1 and CDR2 sequences are GTSNPN and SVGIG (reference sequence). Trimming removed 3 bases from V and 2 bases from J, with 4 bases in between. The CDR3 totals 11 residues. CDR3 DNA sequence: TGTGCCTGGAGAGTAAACACTGAAGCTTTCTTT. It specifies CAWRVNTEAFF. Based on the CDR3 plus reference TRBV30 and TRBJ1-1, the full variable domain is SQTIHQWPATLVQPVGSPLSLECTVEGTSNPNLYWYRQAAGRGLQLLFYSVGIGQISSEVPQNLSASRPQDRQFILSSKKLLLSDSGFYLCAWRVNTEAFFGQGTRLTVV.

The chain employs TRBV11-2 and TRBJ1-2; D possibly corresponds to TRBD1 (6 bases). V lost 4 bases, J lost 4 bases, and 13 bases lay in between. The germline gives CDR1 SGHAT, CDR2 FQNNGV. The length of the CDR3 is 14 residues. CDR3 loop: CASSSGEWVYGYTF. The CDR3 DNA reads TGTGCCAGCAGCTCAGGGGAATGGGTCTATGGCTACACCTTC. The whole variable domain, remainder taken from reference TRBV11-2 and TRBJ1-2, is EAGVAQSPRYKIIEKRQSVAFWCNPISGHATLYWYQQILGQGPKLLIQFQNNGVVDDSQLPKDRFSAERLKGVDSTLKIQPAKLEDSAVYLCASSSGEWVYGYTFGSGTRLTVV.